These 13 T cell receptor beta chains came from one sample sequenced in a study of T cell clonality in common variable immunodeficiency. Study-wide results and caveats: In common variable immunodeficiency, TCR beta chains reportedly carried fewer deletions and N-nucleotide insertions.

No antigen is known for these receptors. TCRdb's table, derived via immunoSEQ multiplex PCR, lists solely in-frame clones and lacks some. The sample has under 20,000 clones, none seen only once. The specimen sequenced was peripheral blood mononuclear cells. Receptors were obtained from a human donor with common variable immunodeficiency.

Many counts were recorded for this clone. The CDR3 end is not reached by the read, which stops 3 residues before it; the germline J gene fills it in. V and J are TRBV20-1 and TRBJ1-2; possibly TRBD1 for D (5 bases). V lost 6 bases and J 7 bases, leaving 15 bases between the germline ends. The CDR3 has 12 residues. CDR1 and CDR2 (germline): DFQATT, SNEGSKA (reference sequence). CDR3 DNA (partial): TGCAGTGCGGGGGGGAGAAGTGGTGGC. As protein: CSAGGRSGG. The whole CDR3 reads CSAGGRSGGYTF.

For this clone: Coverage ceases 3 residues before the CDR3 finishes, and the germline J gene fills in the end. The chain has TRBV20-1 and TRBJ2-7; TRBD2 matches at 13 bases. V was pared by 6 bases and J by 2 bases, with 1 base of the junction left unmatched. This CDR3 is built from 13 residues. CDR1 and CDR2 (germline): DFQATT, SNEGSKA (reference sequence). CDR3 amino acids: CSALAGGTYEQYF. Partial CDR3 DNA: TGCAGTGCACTAGCGGGGGGGACCTACGAG.

To note about this clone: The CDR3 is cut off 3 residues early in the read; its end comes from the germline J gene. The chain is built from TRBV7-8 and TRBJ2-1; 14 nucleotides align to TRBD2. The CDR3 is 16 residues long. CDR1 is SGHVS, CDR2 FQNEAQ, per germline. The ends lost 3 bases at V and 3 bases at J; junction bases unmatched: 1. CDR3 sequence reads: CASSLTSGRVYNEQFF. The CDR3 bases that were read are TGTGCCAGCAGCTTGACTAGCGGGAGGGTCTACAATGAG. Filled out from reference TRBV7-8 and TRBJ2-1, the complete variable domain reads GAGVSQSPRYKVAKRGQDVALRCDPISGHVSLFWYQQALGQGPEFLTYFQNEAQLDKSGLPSDRFFAERPEGSVSTLKIQRTQQEDSAVYLCASSLTSGRVYNEQFFGPGTRLTVL.

This clone is categorized as medium-sized. The CDR3 extends 3 residues past the end of the read, so its final part is completed from the germline J gene. The chain carries TRBV29-1 and TRBJ2-6; D call uncertain. The germline V gene has CDR1 SQVTM and CDR2 ANQGSEA. The CDR3 is made up of 14 amino acids. The ends were cut back, 3 bases at V and 2 bases at J, with 8 bases in the middle. CDR3 region: CSVEGLPGANVLTF. The sequenced part of the CDR3 DNA is TGCAGCGTTGAGGGCCTTCCTGGGGCCAACGTC.

At least ten counts were recorded for this clone. The read falls 3 residues short of the CDR3 end, and the missing part is taken from the germline J gene. The chain uses TRBV18 and TRBJ1-2; TRBD1 agrees at 9 bases. The CDR3 is made up of 14 amino acids. Germline CDR1 KGHSH, CDR2 LQKENI. The CDR3 region is CASSPTGGGGGYTF. Partial CDR3 DNA: TGTGCCAGCTCACCAACAGGGGGCGGGGGGGGC.

As for this clone: The DNA ends 3 residues before the CDR3 does, and the rest of the CDR3 is filled in from the germline J gene. This chain connects TRBV30 to TRBJ1-4; possibly TRBD1 for D (5 bases). The V end was cut by 5 bases, the J end by 7 bases, with 14 bases between. The CDR3 sequence is 13 residues long. Germline CDR1 GTSNPN, CDR2 SVGIG (reference sequence). Here the CDR3 reads CAWSRDSGEKLFF. The DNA read from the CDR3 is TGTGCCTGGTCGCGGGACTCGGGTGAAAAA.

This clone was detected only a few times. With the read ending 3 residues before the CDR3 end, the germline J gene is used to fill in that end. The rearrangement joins TRBV7-9 to TRBJ2-2; D unclear. Germline assignment: CDR1 SEHNR and CDR2 FQNEAQ (reference sequence). CDR3 size: 15 residues. The ends were cut back, 5 bases at V and 7 bases at J, with 17 bases in the middle. The CDR3 sequence: CASSPPLLRGGELFF. CDR3 DNA, as far as it was read: TGTGCCAGCAGCCCTCCCCTGCTGCGTGGCGGGGAG.

With regard to this clone: The read ends 3 residues shy of where the CDR3 ends; the end is completed using the germline J gene. J is TRBJ2-3 and V is TRBV2; D not certain. The CDR3 spans 12 residues. Trimming cost V 5 bases and J 3 bases, with 6 bases left between them. CDR1 and CDR2 (germline): SNHLY, FYNNEI. The sequenced part of the CDR3 DNA is TGTGCCAGCAGTCTATTAACAGATACG. It codes for CASSLLTDT. The complete CDR3 protein is CASSLLTDTQYF.

As concerns this clone: The read is 3 residues too short to cover the CDR3 end, so that end is filled in from the germline J gene. This chain joins TRBV7-2 and TRBJ2-5, with D perhaps TRBD2 (8 bases). The CDR3 covers 15 residues. In germline, CDR1 is SGHTA, CDR2 FQGNSA. Between the trimmed V and J ends, which lost 7 bases and 5 bases, there was a span of 20 bases. CDR3: CASTGRGTVRETQYF. The DNA read from the CDR3 is TGTGCCAGCACCGGGAGGGGGACAGTCAGGGAGACC.

There are many counts of this clone. The read terminates 3 residues ahead of where the CDR3 ends, so the germline J gene completes it. V usage is TRBV19 and J usage is TRBJ1-1; D remains ambiguous. Trimming cost V 7 bases and J 1 base, with 10 bases left between them. The CDR3 covers 13 residues. CDR1 and CDR2 from the germline V gene are LNHDA and SQIVND (reference sequence). CDR3: CASMSRENTEAFF. CDR3 bases read: TGTGCCAGTATGTCCAGAGAGAACACTGAA.

For this clone: The read falls 3 residues short of the CDR3 end, and the missing part is taken from the germline J gene. This sequence joins TRBV20-1 and TRBJ2-5; 11 nucleotides align to TRBD2. CDR1 and CDR2 from the germline V gene are DFQATT and SNEGSKA (reference sequence). The CDR3 sequence is 14 residues long. V lost 5 bases, J lost 4 bases, and 6 bases stayed unmatched. This CDR3 is CSALQGLAGETQYF. The DNA read from the CDR3 is TGCAGTGCTCTACAAGGACTAGCGGGAGAGACC.

In its sample, this clone was seen a few times. From the germline J gene comes the end of the CDR3, since the read stops 3 residues before it. The chain combines TRBV30 with TRBJ1-5; 7 bases line up with TRBD1. With V trimmed by 2 bases and J by 2 bases, 6 bases remained unmatched. This CDR3 region has 15 residues. Germline CDR1 is GTSNPN and CDR2 is SVGIG (reference sequence). CDR3 bases read: TGTGCCTGGAGTTCCCCCGGGACAGGCAATCAGCCC. Residues: CAWSSPGTGNQP. The whole CDR3 protein is CAWSSPGTGNQPQHF.

This clone was recorded a few times. The CDR3 DNA, read in part, is TGTGCCAGCTCGCTCCAGGGGGCGCGGAATTCACCC. The encoded protein is CASSLQGARNSP. The CDR3 in its entirety is CASSLQGARNSPLHF. The chain joins TRBV18 to TRBJ1-6; 8 positions match TRBD1. Read coverage stops 3 residues before the CDR3 terminus; the germline J gene supplies the remainder. V was clipped by 6 bases and J by 7 bases; unmatched bases: 8. CDR1 KGHSH and CDR2 LQKENI come from the germline V gene. CDR3 size: 15 residues.